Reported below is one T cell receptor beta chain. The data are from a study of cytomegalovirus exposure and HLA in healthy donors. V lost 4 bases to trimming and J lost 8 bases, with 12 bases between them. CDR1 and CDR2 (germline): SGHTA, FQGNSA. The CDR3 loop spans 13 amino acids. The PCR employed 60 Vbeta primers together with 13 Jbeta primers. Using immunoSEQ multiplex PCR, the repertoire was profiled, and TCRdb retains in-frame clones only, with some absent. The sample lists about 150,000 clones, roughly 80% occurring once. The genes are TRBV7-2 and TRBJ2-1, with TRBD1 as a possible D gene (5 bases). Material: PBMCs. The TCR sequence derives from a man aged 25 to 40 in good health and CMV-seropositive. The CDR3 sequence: CASSWGRGDEQFF. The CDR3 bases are TGTGCCAGCAGCTGGGGCCGTGGGGATGAGCAGTTCTTC.